This T cell receptor beta chain was sequenced in a study of human T cells and chemical hapten exposure. Study background: Patch testing was performed with 0.01% DPC on the upper back, with reading at 6 days.

This sample's time point: patch test 2, 6 weeks after DPC sensitization. Treatment denoted: therapeutic diphenylcyclopropenone sensitization with weekly scalp DPC. Study-level results: Against controls, expanded TCRs gave rise to significantly more large CDR3 similarity clusters.

Original handling: Samples had a median of approximately 89,000 TCRs, ranging roughly 23,224 to 750,000. TCRdb processed the RACE reads anew with MiXCR; each CDR3 protein has one entry. TCRdb, not the original authors, processed these V and J calls. Of tens of thousands of distinct CDR3 sequences listed, 8.5% to 10% are singletons. The V segment lost 2 bases and the J segment 2 bases; nucleotides outside the gene matches: 0. The CDR3 runs to 15 residues. Per the germline V gene, CDR1 is MNHNS and CDR2 is SASEGT. A note on this clonotype: Its antigen is undetermined.

Specimen: whole blood, collected in connection with sensitization to the hapten diphenylcyclopropenone (DPC). This sequence was found in a woman in her thirties or forties with alopecia areata. Some clones in this sample may be carry-over from other donors' samples. The J gene is TRBJ2-5, the V gene TRBV6-1; TRBD2 aligns across 12 bases. CDR3 residues: CASSELAGGQETQYF. CDR3 coding DNA: TGTGCCAGCAGTGAACTAGCGGGGGGGCAAGAGACCCAGTACTTC.